This T cell receptor (beta chain) is drawn from a study of OX40 agonist ivuxolimab in advanced cancers. The wider study: Patients' therapy was ivuxolimab, an antibody that acts as an agonist of OX40 (CD134).

This CDR3 contains 16 residues. Trimming shortened V by 4 bases and J by 1 base, and 13 bases separated the two germline ends. Per the germline V gene, CDR1 is MGHRA and CDR2 is YSYEKL. Using immunoSEQ multiplex PCR, the repertoire was profiled, and TCRdb retains in-frame clones only, with some absent. The sample lists roughly 100,000 clones; 95% to 97% were seen once. Sampled blood was obtained at baseline, cycle 4 day 1, and cycle 7 day 1. V usage is TRBV4-1 and J usage is TRBJ2-2, with D possibly called TRBD1 or TRBD2 (6 bases each). The clonotype comes from an adult with an advanced solid tumor such as melanoma, head and neck, liver or kidney cancer. Specimen: CD4+ or CD8+ T cells sorted from blood, collected in a trial of the OX40 agonist ivuxolimab. CDR3 DNA: TGCGCCAGCAGCCTAGGGGGGAGCGTGAACACCGGGGAGCTGTTTTTT. Protein: CASSLGGSVNTGELFF.